This passage covers 30 T cell receptor beta chains from one sample sequenced in a study of blood T cell repertoires in COVID-19. Here immunoSEQ multiplex PCR was the method, and the copy in TCRdb shows in-frame clones only, minus some. The table records 25,000 to 40,000 clones, about 92% of them present only once. Sequencing input: peripheral blood. The receptor set was obtained from a man aged 70-80 years with active or convalescent COVID-19.

The V call is TRBV7-9, the J call TRBJ2-3, with D hard to call. The germline V gene has CDR1 SEHNR and CDR2 FQNEAQ (reference sequence). CDR3 size: 14 residues. The V end was cut by 5 bases, the J end by 1 base, with 10 bases between. In nucleotides, the CDR3 is TGTGCCAGCAGCCGACGGGTTGGCACAGATACGCAGTATTTT. It is translated as CASSRRVGTDTQYF.

The rearrangement links TRBV6-5 to TRBJ1-1; D remains ambiguous. Trimming stripped 7 bases from V and 3 bases from J, with 6 bases between. CDR1 MNHEY and CDR2 SVGAGI come from the germline V gene. The CDR3 is 11 residues long. CDR3 in amino acids: CASTRYTEAFF. The CDR3 nucleotides read TGTGCCAGCACTAGGTACACTGAAGCTTTCTTT.

The rearrangement uses TRBV2 and TRBJ1-1; the match to TRBD1 covers 9 bases. Trimming removed 8 bases from V and 3 bases from J; junction bases left unmatched: 4. Germline V gene data show CDR1 as SNHLY and CDR2 as FYNNEI. The CDR3 spans 13 residues. CDR3 loop: CASRRDRDTEAFF. For the CDR3, the DNA is TGTGCCAGCCGGCGGGACAGGGACACTGAAGCTTTCTTT.

The rearrangement joins TRBV28 to TRBJ1-5; 8 nucleotides align to TRBD1. Germline CDR1 MDHEN, CDR2 SYDVKM. The CDR3 length is 16 residues. V was clipped by 2 bases and J by 5 bases; unmatched bases: 8. CDR3 nucleotides: TGTGCCAGCAGTTTAGCAGGGGGCGAAGGTTATCAGCCCCAGCATTTT. Its translation is CASSLAGGEGYQPQHF.

The chain combines TRBV6-5 with TRBJ1-1; 7 bases match TRBD1. Trimming removed 6 bases from V and 8 bases from J; junction bases left unmatched: 9. From germline, CDR1 is MNHEY and CDR2 SVGAGI. The CDR3 loop spans 13 amino acids. As DNA, the CDR3 is TGTGCCAGCAGACACACACCGGGACAGGAAGCTTTCTTT. It is translated as CASRHTPGQEAFF.

The chain carries TRBV18 and TRBJ1-2; a weak D match, TRBD1 (6 bases). Trimming shortened V by 5 bases and J by 7 bases, and 17 bases separated the two germline ends. The CDR3 sequence is 14 residues long. In germline, CDR1 is KGHSH, CDR2 LQKENI. Here the CDR3 DNA reads TGTGCCAGCTCAGCTTACCGGGACACTCGTGGCTACACCTTC. Translated, it gives CASSAYRDTRGYTF.

The rearrangement uses TRBV7-2 and TRBJ2-1; D unclear. CDR3 length: 15 amino acids. Germline CDR1 is SGHTA and CDR2 is FQGNSA. Trimming took off 1 base at V and 10 bases at J, with 17 bases between the two ends. The CDR3 nucleotides read TGTGCCAGCAGCTTAGGTAGGATTCGTAGGAGCGAGCAGTTCTTC. It is translated as CASSLGRIRRSEQFF.

The chain is built from TRBV28 and TRBJ2-7; tentatively, D is TRBD2 (6 bases). The CDR3 spans 13 residues. Deletions cut 2 bases from V and 7 bases from J, with 12 bases between. CDR1 is MDHEN and CDR2 is SYDVKM in the germline V gene. This chain's CDR3 is CASSLRTAGEQYF. As DNA, the CDR3 is TGTGCCAGCAGTTTAAGGACCGCGGGGGAGCAGTACTTC.

The gene calls are TRBV10-3 and TRBJ2-2; 7 positions match TRBD1. This CDR3 is 14 amino acids long. The V and J ends lost 8 bases and 0 bases, in that order; junction bases with no gene match: 3. CDR1 is ENHRY, CDR2 SYGVKD, per germline. The CDR3 DNA reads TGTGCCATCGGGACAGTCGCGAACACCGGGGAGCTGTTTTTT. It codes for CAIGTVANTGELFF.

This chain links TRBV28 with TRBJ1-5, with TRBD1 matching 7 bases. Germline V gene data show CDR1 as MDHEN and CDR2 as SYDVKM. The J segment lost 8 bases and the V segment lost 4 bases, leaving 14 bases of the junction unmatched. This CDR3 contains 16 residues. CDR3 residues: CASSSPLAGGLKPQHF. The CDR3 region has the DNA TGTGCCAGCAGTTCCCCCCTCGCAGGGGGTCTGAAGCCCCAGCATTTT.

The V and J genes are TRBV27 and TRBJ1-6; D ambiguous. This CDR3 comprises 13 residues. CDR1 and CDR2 from the germline V gene are MNHEY and SMNVEV (reference sequence). Trimming left V 3 bases short and J 7 bases short, with 7 bases between. CDR3 nucleotides: TGTGCCAGCAGTTTTTTGGCAAATTCACCCCTCCACTTT. Its translation is CASSFLANSPLHF.

CDR3 protein: CASSSDRGPHARYGNQPQHF. The CDR3, as DNA: TGTGCCAGCAGCTCGGACAGGGGGCCACACGCACGATATGGCAATCAGCCCCAGCATTTT. The gene calls are TRBV7-3 and TRBJ1-5, with 11 bases matching TRBD1. V gave up 4 bases and J gave up 2 bases; unmatched junction bases: 16. CDR3 length: 20 amino acids. Germline CDR1 is SGHTA and CDR2 is FQGTGA.

This CDR3 reads CASRTGTGSAEQFF. The DNA for the CDR3 is TGTGCCAGCAGAACCGGGACAGGGTCCGCTGAGCAGTTCTTC. This rearrangement joins TRBV28 to TRBJ2-1, with 9 bases identical to TRBD1. CDR1 is MDHEN, CDR2 SYDVKM, per germline. CDR3 length: 14 amino acids. The V gene end was trimmed by 6 bases and the J gene end by 9 bases; junction bases not matched to a gene: 9. Variable domain in full (rest from reference TRBV28 and TRBJ2-1): DVKVTQSSRYLVKRTGEKVFLECVQDMDHENMFWYRQDPGLGLRLIYFSYDVKMKEKGDIPEGYSVSREKKERFSLILESASTNQTSMYLCASRTGTGSAEQFFGPGTRLTVL.

The genes are TRBV5-1 and TRBJ1-3, with D possibly TRBD1 on 5 matching bases. The CDR3 spans 15 residues. Germline lookup yields CDR1 SGHRS and CDR2 YFSETQ. Trimming removed 2 bases at V and 2 bases at J, with 11 bases between. CDR3 protein: CASSFTGVAGNTIYF. The CDR3 DNA reads as TGCGCCAGCAGCTTCACGGGGGTGGCTGGAAACACCATATATTTT.

The rearrangement joins TRBV19 to TRBJ1-1; D is perhaps TRBD1 (5 bases). This CDR3 contains 17 residues. CDR1 is LNHDA and CDR2 is SQIVND in the germline V gene (reference sequence). Trimming cost V 7 bases and J 1 base, with 22 bases left between them. This chain's CDR3 is CASTPLWGGGRNTEAFF. CDR3 in DNA: TGTGCCAGTACCCCCCTCTGGGGGGGAGGGAGGAACACTGAAGCTTTCTTT.

As DNA, the CDR3 is TGCGCCAGCAGCCAAGTGGTCGTAGGGGGCGATGGCTACACCTTC. This gives the protein CASSQVVVGGDGYTF. The chain is built from TRBV4-3 and TRBJ1-2; 7 positions match TRBD1. CDR1 is LGHNA, CDR2 YSLEER, per germline. V trimming: 1 base; J trimming: 6 bases; junction bases outside the gene matches: 8. The CDR3 sequence is 15 residues long.

J is TRBJ1-2 and V is TRBV5-4; TRBD1 is a possible D gene (5 bases). This CDR3 contains 12 residues. Trimming left V 0 bases short and J 11 bases short, with 11 bases between. The V gene's germline CDR1 is SGHNT and CDR2 YYREEE (reference sequence). The CDR3 loop is CASSLATGGYTF. CDR3 coding DNA: TGTGCCAGCAGCTTGGCTACGGGGGGATACACCTTC.

This clone showed up just a few times. The chain couples TRBV7-3 to TRBJ2-7; 8 bases map to TRBD2. Germline V gene data show CDR1 as SGHTA and CDR2 as FQGTGA. V trimming: 4 bases; J trimming: 6 bases; junction bases outside the gene matches: 2. This CDR3 has 12 residues. CDR3 region: CASSYREGEQYF. The CDR3 nucleotides are TGTGCCAGCAGCTACCGGGAGGGCGAGCAGTACTTC.

Only one count was recorded for this clone. The chain joins TRBV28 to TRBJ1-2, with D maybe TRBD1 (6 bases). Germline V lookup: CDR1 MDHEN, CDR2 SYDVKM. The V and J ends lost 5 bases and 8 bases respectively, with 21 bases between them. The CDR3 is made up of 15 amino acids. CDR3 amino acids: CASSTSGGGMWGYTF. The CDR3 region has the DNA TGTGCCAGCAGTACCTCGGGAGGGGGGATGTGGGGCTACACCTTC.

This clone has a single count. The V and J genes are TRBV9 and TRBJ1-4; D remains ambiguous. CDR1 and CDR2 (germline): SGDLS, YYNGEE. The CDR3 is 19 amino acids. The V gene lost 3 bases and the J gene lost 0 bases, with 21 bases spanning the gap. CDR3 protein: CASSADIESVFATNEKLFF. CDR3 coding DNA: TGTGCCAGCAGCGCCGATATTGAGAGCGTCTTTGCAACTAATGAAAAACTGTTTTTT.

The chain joins TRBV2 to TRBJ2-7; no reliable D call. V shed 7 bases and J shed 2 bases, with 15 bases lying between them. CDR3 length equals 14 residues. Per germline, CDR1 SNHLY and CDR2 FYNNEI. CDR3 sequence: CASMSAPGPYEQYF. The CDR3 DNA reads TGTGCCAGCATGTCGGCCCCGGGTCCCTACGAGCAGTACTTC.

V and J are TRBV5-1 and TRBJ1-4; maybe TRBD1 (6 bases). Germline loops: CDR1 SGHRS, CDR2 YFSETQ. Trimming took 2 bases from V and 7 from J, leaving 9 bases between them. This CDR3 has 13 amino acids. CDR3 residues: CASSFGTSEKLFF. CDR3 sequence (DNA): TGCGCCAGCAGCTTCGGGACAAGTGAAAAACTGTTTTTT.

The genes are TRBV5-4 and TRBJ2-7, with 7 bases lining up with TRBD1. CDR1 and CDR2 (germline): SGHNT, YYREEE (reference sequence). This CDR3 spans 14 amino acids. V trimming: 3 bases; J trimming: 3 bases; junction bases outside the gene matches: 6. Here the CDR3 DNA reads TGTGCCAGCAGCTACCCGGGACAGCGCTACGAGCAGTACTTC. It codes for CASSYPGQRYEQYF.

The chain couples TRBV7-9 to TRBJ2-5; a weak D match, TRBD2 (6 bases). The CDR3 has 13 amino acids. CDR1 SEHNR and CDR2 FQNEAQ come from the germline V gene (reference sequence). Trimming left V 3 bases short and J 6 bases short, with 11 bases between. CDR3 bases: TGTGCCAGCAGCTTTTTGGGGGGAAAGACCCAGTACTTC. Amino acids: CASSFLGGKTQYF.

The chain carries TRBV19 and TRBJ2-5; 13 bases fit TRBD2. The V and J ends lost 3 bases and 3 bases, in that order; junction bases with no gene match: 7. This CDR3 contains 17 residues. Per germline, CDR1 LNHDA and CDR2 SQIVND (reference sequence). The CDR3 sequence is CASSIRGLAGSKETQYF. CDR3 DNA sequence: TGTGCCAGTAGTATTAGGGGACTAGCGGGATCGAAAGAGACCCAGTACTTC.

The chain links TRBV5-1 to TRBJ2-7; TRBD1 aligns across 8 bases. Germline CDR1 SGHRS, CDR2 YFSETQ. CDR3 length: 14 residues. V dropped 3 bases and J dropped 5; count of bases not matched to a gene: 7. The CDR3 loop reads CASSSTGGVNEQYF. DNA for the CDR3: TGCGCCAGCAGCTCAACAGGGGGAGTGAACGAGCAGTACTTC.

The genes are TRBV6-4 and TRBJ1-1; TRBD1 aligns across 11 bases. Unmatched junction bases numbered 8, after V lost 4 bases and J lost 7 bases. Germline CDR1 and CDR2: MRHNA and SNTAGT. The CDR3 has 15 amino acids. The CDR3 sequence is CASSARTGGADEAFF. The CDR3 DNA follows: TGTGCCAGCAGTGCCAGGACAGGGGGCGCAGATGAAGCTTTCTTT.

V usage is TRBV5-1 and J usage is TRBJ2-3; D possibly corresponds to TRBD1 (6 bases). The ends were cut back, 1 base at V and 1 base at J, with 22 bases in the middle. The germline gives CDR1 SGHRS, CDR2 YFSETQ. The CDR3 spans 19 residues. The CDR3 DNA follows: TGCGCCAGCAGCTTGAGAACAGGGCGGATAATATTGGGCACAGATACGCAGTATTTT. Translated: CASSLRTGRIILGTDTQYF.

The chain has TRBV3-1 (or the pseudogene TRBV3-2) and TRBJ1-1, with D tentatively TRBD1 (6 bases). V was pared by 4 bases and J by 2 bases, with 11 bases between. In germline, CDR1 is LGHDT, CDR2 YNNKEL (reference sequence). This CDR3 contains 14 residues. CDR3: CASSPLDSNTEAFF. CDR3 coding DNA: TGTGCCAGCAGCCCCTTGGACAGCAACACTGAAGCTTTCTTT.

V is TRBV4-3 and J is TRBJ2-7, with TRBD2 identical over 8 bases. The germline CDR1 and CDR2 sequences are LGHNA and YSLEER. V dropped 0 bases and J dropped 5; count of bases not matched to a gene: 6. The CDR3 loop spans 15 amino acids. CDR3: CASSQEGRGVHEQYF. CDR3 DNA: TGCGCCAGCAGCCAAGAAGGGCGGGGGGTCCACGAGCAGTACTTC.